The sample holds a few counts of the clone carrying this T cell receptor (beta chain). CDR3 size: 17 residues. The data were obtained in a study of blood T cell repertoires in COVID-19. Study-level information: In each case, the material was cDNA or gDNA derived from T cells, B-cell-depleted T cells, or PBMCs.

Sequencing used immunoSEQ multiplex PCR; TCRdb keeps in-frame clones, though not all of them. The sample includes 140,000 or so clones, 84% of them seen just once. The origin of this receptor is a woman under 30 who had been exposed to COVID-19. What was sequenced was PBMCs or T cells enriched from blood (not recorded which). This chain uses TRBV1 with TRBJ2-1; TRBD2 is the table's D call, not checked against the DNA. TRBV1 is a pseudogene. The CDR3 DNA reads TGCACCAGCAGCCAATGGAGGCGGGTCCAAGGTGGGCATGAGCAGTTCTTC. It is translated as CTSSQWRRVQGGHEQFF.